This T cell receptor (beta chain) was profiled in a study of T cell responses to AZD1222 COVID-19 vaccine. Study findings and constraints: The peak T cell response came first, and repertoires were sampled only after it. The donor cohort was predominantly white British with a female majority, and clonal diversity may have been underestimated. With dominance at 160-218 and 743-854, vaccine-associated CD4 TCRs spanned spike.

The repertoire was sequenced with immunoSEQ multiplex PCR; TCRdb's copy has only in-frame clones and lacks some. The sample holds about 78,000 clones, about nine tenths seen once. With respect to this clone: Its antigen is not known.

Pooling was applied to second doses at about 4 or about 12 weeks. The length of the CDR3 is 11 residues. The germline V gene has CDR1 DFQATT and CDR2 SNEGSKA (reference sequence). The V and J ends lost 6 bases and 4 bases respectively, with 10 bases between them. The source material was peripheral blood, sampled 28 days after the second AZD1222 dose. This chain links TRBV20-1 with TRBJ2-7, with a weak D call TRBD2 (6 bases). This sequence was found in an adult who received the AZD1222 COVID-19 vaccine. CDR3 in amino acids: CSAIGGYEQYF. The CDR3 bases are TGCAGTGCCATTGGGGGGTACGAGCAGTACTTC.